This T cell receptor beta chain was captured by sequencing in a study of T cell responses to AZD1222 COVID-19 vaccine. Study observations and caveats: Donors were chiefly white British, with a greater number of females, and clonal diversity was perhaps underestimated. Distributed over spike, vaccine-associated CD4 TCRs predominated at 160-218 and 743-854.

Clones were read by immunoSEQ multiplex PCR, and TCRdb kept only the in-frame ones, dropping some. The data contain about 120,000 clones, about 90% of them seen just once; the ten biggest clones take up 5% to 5.5%. This clone was seen once. Its antigen is unidentified. The germline CDR1 and CDR2 sequences are KGHDR and SFDVKD. The V end was cut by 9 bases, the J end by 3 bases, with 7 bases between. The CDR3 extends over 12 amino acids. This TCR came from an adult in good health. This chain joins TRBV24-1 and TRBJ2-2, with D unresolved. Sequences were derived from peripheral blood, sampled on day 0 of AZD1222 vaccination. The CDR3 loop is CATRPDTGELFF. For the CDR3, the DNA is TGTGCCACCCGACCGGACACCGGGGAGCTGTTTTTT.